The 8 T cell receptor beta chains in this list originate from one sample, sequenced in a study of response to subunit inactivated influenza vaccine. Each CDR3 protein is one row after TCRdb ran MiXCR on the RT-PCR reads. The table shows 550,000 to 650,000 distinct CDR3 sequences, with over 9.5% occurring only once. The material was PBMCs from blood, obtained on the day of vaccination. These receptors originate from a man aged 50 or older who received an inactivated influenza vaccine.

This clonotype has a handful of counts. The chain joins TRBV9 to TRBJ2-2; possibly TRBD1 for D (5 bases). CDR3 length equals 14 residues. Germline lookup yields CDR1 SGDLS and CDR2 YYNGEE. V gave up 6 bases and J gave up 6 bases, with 15 bases separating them. CDR3 bases: TGTGCCAGCACCGTTACTCCAGGGCCCGGGGAGCTGTTTTTT. Protein product: CASTVTPGPGELFF. The full variable domain, completed using reference TRBV9 and TRBJ2-2, is DSGVTQTPKHLITATGQRVTLRCSPRSGDLSVYWYQQSLDQGLQFLIQYYNGEERAKGNILERFSAQQFPDLHSELNLSSLELGDSALYFCASTVTPGPGELFFGEGSRLTVL.

This clonotype showed up just a few times. V and J are TRBV19 and TRBJ2-2, with TRBD1 matching over 8 bases. The CDR3 loop spans 15 amino acids. Germline V gene data show CDR1 as LNHDA and CDR2 as SQIVND (reference sequence). V lost 2 bases to trimming and J lost 4 bases; unmatched junction nucleotides: 3. This CDR3 reads CASSIQGAATGELFF. CDR3 in DNA: TGTGCCAGTAGTATACAGGGGGCTGCCACCGGGGAGCTGTTTTTT.

V and J are TRBV5-1 and TRBJ2-1; the match to TRBD2 covers 10 bases. The CDR3 has 18 amino acids. The germline CDR1 and CDR2 sequences are SGHRS and YFSETQ. V trimming: 0 bases; J trimming: 1 base; junction bases outside the gene matches: 7. The CDR3 nucleotides are TGCGCCAGCAGCTTGGTTCCTAGCGGGAGTGGGTCCTACAATGAGCAGTTCTTC. Amino acid sequence: CASSLVPSGSGSYNEQFF.

The chain joins TRBV6-2 or TRBV6-3 to TRBJ2-1; D may be TRBD1 (6 bases). Trimming took 6 bases from V and 4 from J, leaving 13 bases between them. Germline lookup yields CDR1 MNHEY and CDR2 SVGEGT. This CDR3 has 14 residues. The CDR3 nucleotides read TGTGCCAGCAGCCGACCTCAGGGGTACAATGAGCAGTTCTTC. As protein: CASSRPQGYNEQFF.

The J gene is TRBJ2-1, the V gene TRBV7-9; no clear D. CDR1 and CDR2 (germline): SEHNR, FQNEAQ (reference sequence). The CDR3 totals 12 residues. Trimming removed 1 base at V and 13 bases at J, with 11 bases between. The CDR3 protein is CASSLDSPEQFF. For the CDR3, the DNA is TGTGCCAGCAGCTTAGACTCGCCGGAACAGTTCTTC.

Comments on this clonotype: It is likely a read error, because the conserved phenylalanine at the end of the CDR3 is missing. The genes are TRBV5-1 and TRBJ1-1; 8 bases line up with TRBD1. After removal of 7 bases from V and 5 bases from J, the junction contained 7 bases not matched to a gene. The CDR3 is 13 residues long. Germline-derived CDR1 and CDR2 are SGHRS and YFSETQ. DNA for the CDR3: TGCGCCAGCTGGGGACAGGCGGGGACTGAAGCTTTCTCT. Translating gives CASWGQAGTEAFS.

This clonotype has only one observation. This chain joins TRBV15 and TRBJ2-3, with D tentatively TRBD1 (6 bases). CDR1 and CDR2 (germline): LNHNV, YYDKDF (reference sequence). Trimming took off 2 bases at V and 2 bases at J, with 14 bases between the two ends. The CDR3 runs to 16 residues. The CDR3 coding sequence is TGTGCCACCAGCAGACCTCATAACAGGGTCACAGATACGCAGTATTTT. This gives the protein CATSRPHNRVTDTQYF.

This clonotype was counted ten times or more. This chain links TRBV6-2 or TRBV6-3 with TRBJ2-3; D tentatively fits TRBD1 or TRBD2 (6 bases each). This CDR3 is built from 13 residues. V lost 5 bases to trimming and J lost 4 bases, with 10 bases between them. The germline V gene encodes CDR1 MNHEY and CDR2 SVGEGT. In nucleotides, the CDR3 is TGTGCCAGCAGTAGAAGGGGGGCAGATACGCAGTATTTT. Protein: CASSRRGADTQYF.